A selection of T cell receptor beta chains follows, all from one sample in a study of T-cell memory formation after mild COVID-19. Each CDR3 protein is one row after TCRdb ran MiXCR on the 5' RACE reads. The sample has roughly 150,000 distinct CDR3 sequences; 14% are singletons. The sequenced sample consisted of PBMCs or a T cell subset sorted from them (not recorded which). The receptors stem from an adult woman who had mild COVID-19 (a few samples of this study predate the infection). Cell type and time point are not known. Each CDR3 is given with its conserved first and last residue. The D gene is left open where the match is weak. Some rows mark clone size as missing; the rest say once, few, many or name a class of expanded clone.

d_call j_call v_call clone_size cdr3_aa cdr3_nt
TRBD1 TRBJ2-1 TRBV27 NA CASSWTGRYNEQFF TGTGCCAGCAGTTGGACAGGGAGATACAATGAGCAGTTCTTC
NA TRBJ2-1 TRBV12-3/TRBV12-4 NA CASSLLALNNEQFF TGTGCCAGCAGTTTACTAGCGCTCAACAATGAGCAGTTCTTC
NA TRBJ1-1 TRBV5-1 NA CASSFGGRVTEAFF TGCGCCAGCAGCTTCGGGGGAAGGGTCACTGAAGCTTTCTTT
NA TRBJ2-3 TRBV7-2 few CASSRSVTDTQYF TGTGCCAGCAGCCGGTCCGTCACAGATACGCAGTATTTT
NA TRBJ2-7 TRBV29-1 few CSVETRSSYEQYF TGCAGCGTTGAAACGAGGAGCTCCTACGAGCAGTACTTC
NA TRBJ2-2 TRBV4-3 NA CASQPGQNTGELFF TGCGCCAGCCAGCCGGGACAGAACACCGGGGAGCTGTTTTTT
NA TRBJ1-2 TRBV12-3/TRBV12-4 NA CASSLAGSANYGYNF TGTGCCAGCAGTTTAGCCGGCAGCGCTAACTATGGCTACAACTTC
TRBD1 TRBJ2-1 TRBV7-9 few CASSLEGQGNNEQFF TGTGCCAGCAGCTTAGAGGGACAGGGAAACAATGAGCAGTTCTTC
TRBD1 TRBJ2-3 TRBV30 NA CAWSTGALTDTQYF TGTGCCTGGAGTACAGGGGCCCTCACAGATACGCAGTATTTT
NA TRBJ2-5 TRBV29-1 many CSVAARAYETQYF TGCAGCGTTGCAGCCAGGGCGTACGAGACCCAGTACTTC
NA TRBJ2-6 TRBV4-2 NA CASSPQCSSSGANVLTF TGTGCCAGCAGCCCACAGTGTAGCTCCTCTGGGGCCAACGTCCTGACTTTC
TRBD1 TRBJ2-5 TRBV20-1 NA CSARTGHQETQYF TGCAGTGCTAGGACAGGGCACCAAGAGACCCAGTACTTC
NA TRBJ2-1 TRBV5-4 NA CASRAPPYNEQFF TGTGCCAGCAGGGCCCCCCCCTACAATGAGCAGTTCTTC
NA TRBJ2-4 TRBV11-2 few CASRTIQVNIQYF TGTGCCAGCAGAACTATTCAGGTGAACATTCAGTACTTC
NA TRBJ1-2 TRBV5-1 NA CASTGEGRYGYTF TGCGCCAGCACCGGGGAGGGTCGGTATGGCTACACCTTC
NA TRBJ1-2 TRBV11-3 NA CASSFSPGDYGYTF TGTGCCAGCAGCTTTTCCCCGGGCGACTATGGCTACACCTTC
NA TRBJ1-3 TRBV27 few CASSTPSGDTIYF TGTGCCAGCAGTACCCCCTCGGGGGACACCATATATTTT
NA TRBJ2-4 TRBV27 NA CASSLGPPSAKNIQYF TGTGCCAGCAGTTTAGGGCCGCCCTCGGCCAAAAACATTCAGTACTTC
NA TRBJ2-2 TRBV5-1 few CASGGEAGNTGELFF TGCGCCAGCGGAGGAGAGGCCGGGAACACCGGGGAGCTGTTTTTT
TRBD1 TRBJ2-3 TRBV11-3 few CASSLGDRAYTDTQYF TGTGCCAGCAGCTTAGGGGACAGGGCGTACACAGATACGCAGTATTTT
NA TRBJ1-1 TRBV20-1 NA CSARGVTNTEAFF TGCAGTGCTAGAGGGGTGACGAACACTGAAGCTTTCTTT
TRBD2 TRBJ2-3 TRBV6-5 few CANPQGTSGRKRTDTQYF TGTGCCAACCCGCAAGGGACTAGCGGGAGGAAGAGGACAGATACGCAGTATTTT
NA TRBJ2-5 TRBV6-5 few CASSYSERGTETQYF TGTGCCAGCAGTTACTCCGAGAGAGGGACGGAGACCCAGTACTTC
TRBD2 TRBJ2-3 TRBV12-3/TRBV12-4 few CASSSLSPGLAVDTQYF TGTGCCAGCAGTTCTTTATCTCCGGGACTAGCGGTTGATACGCAGTATTTT
NA TRBJ2-7 TRBV20-1 NA CSARGGLALTPGEQYF TGCAGTGCTAGAGGAGGGCTAGCTCTGACGCCCGGCGAGCAGTACTTC
TRBD2 TRBJ2-3 TRBV11-2 NA CASSPGSSGGGTDTQYF TGTGCCAGCAGCCCAGGGTCTAGCGGGGGGGGCACAGATACGCAGTATTTT